This note documents a single T cell receptor beta chain sequence. In the authors' methods: Amplification with reference gene primers provided the estimates of nucleated cell counts. The method was immunoSEQ multiplex PCR; TCRdb's version includes in-frame clones alone and lacks a portion of them. V and J calls and clone size are those listed in that table; D and trimming were worked out from the DNA. The table shows approximately 25,000 clones, with 65% to 85% occurring only once. This CDR3 is built from 15 residues. Germline V gene lookup returns CDR1 GTSNPN and CDR2 SVGIG (reference sequence). Trimming pared 1 base from V and 5 bases from J, leaving 14 bases between. The data originate from a study of blood T cell repertoires in COVID-19.

The sequenced sample consisted of peripheral blood. The rearrangement links TRBV30 to TRBJ1-4, with D maybe TRBD1 (5 bases). The receptor was derived from a man between 50 and 59 years old with COVID-19, enrolled during active disease. The CDR3 loop reads CAWSAHTGGNEKLFF. In nucleotides, the CDR3 is TGTGCCTGGAGTGCCCACACGGGGGGGAATGAAAAACTGTTTTTT.